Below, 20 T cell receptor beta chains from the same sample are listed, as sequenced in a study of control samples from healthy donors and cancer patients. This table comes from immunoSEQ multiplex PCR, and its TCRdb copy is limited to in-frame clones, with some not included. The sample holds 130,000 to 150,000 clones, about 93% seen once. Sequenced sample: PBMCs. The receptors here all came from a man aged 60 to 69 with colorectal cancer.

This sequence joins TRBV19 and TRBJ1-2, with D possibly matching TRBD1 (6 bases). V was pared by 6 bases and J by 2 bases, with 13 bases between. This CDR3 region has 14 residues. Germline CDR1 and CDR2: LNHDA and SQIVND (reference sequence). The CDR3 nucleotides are TGTGCCAGTAGCCCTGGGACACTGAACTATGGCTACACCTTC. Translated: CASSPGTLNYGYTF.

CDR3: CASTEPTKTEAFF. As DNA, the CDR3 is TGTGCCAGCACCGAACCCACCAAAACTGAAGCTTTCTTT. The chain carries TRBV12-3 or TRBV12-4 and TRBJ1-1; D not certain. The CDR3 totals 13 residues. V lost 7 bases, J lost 5 bases, and 14 bases lay in between.

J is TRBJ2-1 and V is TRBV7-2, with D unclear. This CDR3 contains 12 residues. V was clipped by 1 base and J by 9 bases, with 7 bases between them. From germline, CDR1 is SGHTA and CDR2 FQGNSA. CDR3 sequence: CASSLGVAEQFF. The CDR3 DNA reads TGTGCCAGCAGCTTAGGGGTGGCTGAGCAGTTCTTC.

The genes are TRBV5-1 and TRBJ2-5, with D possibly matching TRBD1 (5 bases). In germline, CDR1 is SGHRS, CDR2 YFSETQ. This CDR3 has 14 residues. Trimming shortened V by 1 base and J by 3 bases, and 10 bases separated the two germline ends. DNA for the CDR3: TGCGCCAGCAGCTTGCAGGGTTCCAAAGAGACCCAGTACTTC. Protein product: CASSLQGSKETQYF. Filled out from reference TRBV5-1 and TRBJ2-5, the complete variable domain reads KAGVTQTPRYLIKTRGQQVTLSCSPISGHRSVSWYQQTPGQGLQFLFEYFSETQRNKGNFPGRFSGRQFSNSRSEMNVSTLELGDSALYLCASSLQGSKETQYFGPGTRLLVL.

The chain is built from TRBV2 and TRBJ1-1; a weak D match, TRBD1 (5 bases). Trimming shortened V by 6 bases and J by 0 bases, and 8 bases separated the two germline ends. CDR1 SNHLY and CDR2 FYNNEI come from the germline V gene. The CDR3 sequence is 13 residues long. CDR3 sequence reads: CASRKDMNTEAFF. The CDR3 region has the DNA TGTGCCAGCAGAAAGGACATGAACACTGAAGCTTTCTTT.

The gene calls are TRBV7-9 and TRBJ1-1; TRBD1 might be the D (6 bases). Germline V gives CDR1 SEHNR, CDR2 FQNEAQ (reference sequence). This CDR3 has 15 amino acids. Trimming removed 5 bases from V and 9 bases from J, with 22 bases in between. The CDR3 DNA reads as TGTGCCAGCAGCCCAGGGTGGGGGGCGCCGTCAAAAGCTTTCTTT. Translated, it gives CASSPGWGAPSKAFF.

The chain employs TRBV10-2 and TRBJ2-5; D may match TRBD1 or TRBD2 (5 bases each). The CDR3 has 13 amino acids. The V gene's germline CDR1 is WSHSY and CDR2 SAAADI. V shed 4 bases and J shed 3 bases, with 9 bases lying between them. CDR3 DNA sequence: TGCGCCAGCAGTGGGGGGACGGAAGAGACCCAGTACTTC. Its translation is CASSGGTEETQYF.

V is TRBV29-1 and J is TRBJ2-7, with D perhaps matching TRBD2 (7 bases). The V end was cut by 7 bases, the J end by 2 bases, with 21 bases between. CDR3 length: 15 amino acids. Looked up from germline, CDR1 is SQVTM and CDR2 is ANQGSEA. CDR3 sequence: CSAEGPRGATYEQYF. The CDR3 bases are TGCAGCGCCGAGGGTCCACGGGGGGCCACCTACGAGCAGTACTTC.

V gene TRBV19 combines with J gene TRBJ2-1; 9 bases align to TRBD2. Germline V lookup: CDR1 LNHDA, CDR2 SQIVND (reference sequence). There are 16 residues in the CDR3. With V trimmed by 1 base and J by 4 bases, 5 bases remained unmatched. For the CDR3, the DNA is TGTGCCAGTAGTATAGGGGCTAGCGGGGCGTACAATGAGCAGTTCTTC. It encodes CASSIGASGAYNEQFF.

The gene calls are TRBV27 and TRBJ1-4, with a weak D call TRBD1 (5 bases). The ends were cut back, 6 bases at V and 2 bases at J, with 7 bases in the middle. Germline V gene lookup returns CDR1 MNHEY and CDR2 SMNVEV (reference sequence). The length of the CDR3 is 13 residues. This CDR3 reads CASRWGTNEKLFF. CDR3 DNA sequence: TGTGCCAGCAGGTGGGGGACTAATGAAAAACTGTTTTTT.

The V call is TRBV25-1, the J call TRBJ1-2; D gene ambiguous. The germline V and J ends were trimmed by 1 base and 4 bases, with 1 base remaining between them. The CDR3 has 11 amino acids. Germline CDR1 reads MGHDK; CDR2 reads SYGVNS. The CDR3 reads CASSEFYGYTF. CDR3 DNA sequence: TGTGCCAGCAGTGAATTCTATGGCTACACCTTC.

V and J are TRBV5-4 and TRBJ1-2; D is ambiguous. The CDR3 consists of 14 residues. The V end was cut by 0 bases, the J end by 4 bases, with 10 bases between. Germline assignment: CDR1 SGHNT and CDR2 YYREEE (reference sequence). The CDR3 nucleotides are TGTGCCAGCAGCTTGGGTCAGGTTCTCTATGGCTACACCTTC. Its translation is CASSLGQVLYGYTF.

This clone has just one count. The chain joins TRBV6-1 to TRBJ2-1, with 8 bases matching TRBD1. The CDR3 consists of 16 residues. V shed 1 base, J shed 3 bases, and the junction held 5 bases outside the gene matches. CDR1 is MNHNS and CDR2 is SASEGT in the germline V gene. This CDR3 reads CASSEDRGSNYNEQFF. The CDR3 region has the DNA TGTGCCAGCAGTGAAGACAGGGGGTCTAACTACAATGAGCAGTTCTTC.

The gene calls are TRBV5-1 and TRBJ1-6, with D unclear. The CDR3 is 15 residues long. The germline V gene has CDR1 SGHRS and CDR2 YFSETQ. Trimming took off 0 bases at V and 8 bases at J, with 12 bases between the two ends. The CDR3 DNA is TGCGCCAGCAGCTTGGGTGGGCGGCAGTATTCACCCCTCCACTTT. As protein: CASSLGGRQYSPLHF.

This CDR3 is CSVSRGETQYF. CDR3 bases: TGCAGCGTGAGCCGGGGAGAGACCCAGTACTTC. V usage is TRBV29-1 and J usage is TRBJ2-5, with TRBD2 as a possible D gene (5 bases). Germline values: CDR1 SQVTM, CDR2 ANQGSEA. V gave up 6 bases and J gave up 4 bases, with 9 bases separating them. The CDR3 spans 11 residues.

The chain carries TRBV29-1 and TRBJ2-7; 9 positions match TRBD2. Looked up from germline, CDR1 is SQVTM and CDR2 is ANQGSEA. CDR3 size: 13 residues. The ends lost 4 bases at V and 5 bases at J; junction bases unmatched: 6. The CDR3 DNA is TGCAGCGTTGGGAAGGGACTAGCTAACGAGCAGTACTTC. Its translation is CSVGKGLANEQYF.

CDR3 in DNA: TGTGCCAGCAGCTTCAGAGGAGATCAGCCCCAGCATTTT. Residues: CASSFRGDQPQHF. This chain links TRBV7-2 with TRBJ1-5, with no clear D. This CDR3 is 13 amino acids long. CDR1 is SGHTA and CDR2 is FQGNSA in the germline V gene. Trimming removed 3 bases from V and 5 bases from J, with 8 bases in between.

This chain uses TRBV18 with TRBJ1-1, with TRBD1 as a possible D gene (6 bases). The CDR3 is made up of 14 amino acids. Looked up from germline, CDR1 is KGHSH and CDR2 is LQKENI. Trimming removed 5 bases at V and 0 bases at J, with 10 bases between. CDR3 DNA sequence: TGTGCCAGCTCAAACGGACAGATGAACACTGAAGCTTTCTTT. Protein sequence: CASSNGQMNTEAFF.

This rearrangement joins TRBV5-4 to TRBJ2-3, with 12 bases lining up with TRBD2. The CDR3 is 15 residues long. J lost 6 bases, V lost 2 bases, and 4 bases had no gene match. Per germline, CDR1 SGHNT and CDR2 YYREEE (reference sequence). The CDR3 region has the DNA TGTGCCAGCAGCTTTATAACTAGCGGGGGGGATACGCAGTATTTT. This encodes CASSFITSGGDTQYF.

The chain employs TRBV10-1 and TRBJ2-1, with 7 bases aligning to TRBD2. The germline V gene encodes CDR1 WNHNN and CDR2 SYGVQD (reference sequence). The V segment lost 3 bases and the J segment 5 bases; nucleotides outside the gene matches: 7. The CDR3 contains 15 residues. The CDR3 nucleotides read TGCGCCAGCAGTGACTTTAGCGGGTATAACAATGAGCAGTTCTTC. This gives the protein CASSDFSGYNNEQFF.